This T cell receptor beta chain was obtained from a study of blood T cell repertoires in COVID-19. The wider study: Researchers got acute and convalescent COVID-19 samples from the United States, Italy and Spain. The cDNA or gDNA used as material had been derived from T cells, B-cell-depleted T cells, or PBMCs.

Germline values: CDR1 KGHDR, CDR2 SFDVKD. CDR3 length: 15 residues. The V and J ends lost 8 bases and 8 bases, in that order; junction bases with no gene match: 12. This table comes from immunoSEQ multiplex PCR, and its TCRdb copy is limited to in-frame clones, with some not included. This table holds 15,000 or so clones, approximately 83% found once. The receptor was isolated from a woman in her sixties or seventies with acute or convalescent COVID-19. What was sequenced was peripheral blood. The rearrangement links TRBV24-1 to TRBJ2-1; TRBD2 aligns across 9 bases. This chain's CDR3 is CATKRGSGRGYEQFF. Here the CDR3 DNA reads TGTGCCACCAAGCGGGGTAGCGGGAGAGGCTATGAGCAGTTCTTC.